The 9 T cell receptor beta chains reported below all come from one sample, sequenced in a study of T cell clusters in autoimmune cytopenias. One tube held mixed TRB-A and TRB-B primer pools for touch-down PCR. TCRdb re-called the multiplex PCR reads and gives one entry per CDR3 protein, without DNA. The table lists approximately 11,000 distinct CDR3 sequences. Each sample's input was approximately 0.25 ug genomic DNA, some 34,000 genome equivalents. These sequences were also reported in another study, on T cell repertoires in aging, cancer and after chemotherapy.

Sequencing was done on a sample of peripheral blood. The receptor source for this set is a human donor in good health.

The V and J genes are TRBV6-1 and TRBJ2-1; the D call from TCRdb, TRBD1, cannot be confirmed without DNA. The CDR3 runs to 16 residues. The germline gives CDR1 MNHNS, CDR2 SASEGT. CDR3 sequence reads: CASSEASRGLYNEQFF.

This clonotype counts as medium-sized by frequency. V gene TRBV6-6 combines with J gene TRBJ1-2; the TCRdb D gene call, TRBD1, has no DNA to confirm it. Per germline, CDR1 MNHNY and CDR2 SVGAGI (reference sequence). The CDR3 has 13 amino acids. CDR3 region: CASAPFRDYGYTF.

This clonotype is medium-sized by frequency. V and J are TRBV7-2 and TRBJ2-1. Germline CDR1 reads SGHTA; CDR2 reads FQGNSA. This CDR3 comprises 15 residues. The CDR3 region is CASTYQESSYNEQFF.

The genes are TRBV25-1 and TRBJ1-1. This CDR3 has 11 residues. From germline, CDR1 is MGHDK and CDR2 SYGVNS. CDR3 in amino acids: CASLRNTEAFF. Complete variable domain (other parts from reference TRBV25-1 and TRBJ1-1): EADIYQTPRYLVIGTGKKITLECSQTMGHDKMYWYQQDPGMELHLIHYSYGVNSTEKGDLSSESTVSRIRTEHFPLTLESARPSHTSQYLCASLRNTEAFFGQGTRLTVV.

The V gene is TRBV6-6, the J gene TRBJ1-2; absent DNA, TCRdb's TRBD1 call cannot be checked. This CDR3 is built from 15 residues. Germline CDR1 is MNHNY and CDR2 is SVGAGI (reference sequence). CDR3 residues: CASTRGGQDNYGYTF.

By frequency, this clonotype is medium-sized. This chain joins TRBV11-2 and TRBJ2-3; no DNA is available, so the TRBD1 call from TCRdb remains unchecked. There are 14 residues in the CDR3. CDR1 is SGHAT, CDR2 FQNNGV, per germline. The CDR3 sequence is CASSFGGRGDTQYF.

The chain carries TRBV12-3 or TRBV12-4 and TRBJ2-6. The CDR3 runs to 12 residues. Here the CDR3 reads CASASGANVLTF.

This chain uses TRBV18 with TRBJ1-1. The CDR3 runs 14 residues. The germline gives CDR1 KGHSH, CDR2 LQKENI. CDR3 residues: CASSPSKSLTEAFF.

This chain joins TRBV11-1 and TRBJ1-1; TCRdb designates TRBD1, a call that cannot be tested without DNA. Looked up from germline, CDR1 is SGHAT and CDR2 is FQDESV (reference sequence). The CDR3 sequence is 16 residues long. The CDR3 sequence: CASSFGSGGGNTEAFF.